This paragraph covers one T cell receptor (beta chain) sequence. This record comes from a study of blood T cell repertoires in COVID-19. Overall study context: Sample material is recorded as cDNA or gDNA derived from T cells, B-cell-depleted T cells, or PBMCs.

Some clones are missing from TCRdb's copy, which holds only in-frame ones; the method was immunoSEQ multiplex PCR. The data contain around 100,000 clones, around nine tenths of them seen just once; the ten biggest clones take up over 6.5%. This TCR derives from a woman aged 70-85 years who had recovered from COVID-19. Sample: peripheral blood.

The CDR3: CASSLLGSPRSEQYF. CDR3 DNA sequence: TGTGCCAGTAGTTTACTGGGGAGCCCCCGGAGCGAGCAGTACTTC. The rearrangement links TRBV19 to TRBJ2-7, with D perhaps TRBD2 (5 bases). Germline CDR1 is LNHDA and CDR2 is SQIVND (reference sequence). The CDR3 runs to 15 residues. Trimming removed 5 bases from V and 6 bases from J, with 20 bases in between. Supplemented by reference TRBV19 and TRBJ2-7, the full variable domain reads DGGITQSPKYLFRKEGQNVTLSCEQNLNHDAMYWYRQDPGQGLRLIYYSQIVNDFQKGDIAEGYSVSREKKESFPLTVTSAQKNPTAFYLCASSLLGSPRSEQYFGPGTRLTVT.